This TCR beta chain was recovered during a study of Ad26.COV2.S vaccination and SARS-CoV-2 variants. Across the study: Ad26.COV2.S, an intramuscular injection, was given once or twice 56 days apart.

The CDR3 runs 12 residues. Germline values: CDR1 KGHSH, CDR2 LQKENI. V was trimmed by 1 base and J by 12 bases, leaving 10 bases between them. Treatment specified: some 20 received Ad26.COV2.S at low or high dose, single or two shots; 5 received placebo; per-sample allocation not given. Specimen acquisition occurred on day 63 following the initial vaccine or placebo injection. Boston supplied an adult donor aged 18-55 years. The assay was immunoSEQ multiplex PCR, and TCRdb's table has in-frame clones only and misses some. The repertoire holds 430,000 or so clones, 75% to 95% seen once, with 12% in the top ten.

The source material was peripheral blood, sampled in a trial of Ad26.COV2.S vaccine versus placebo. The chain uses TRBV18 and TRBJ2-1, with D possibly matching TRBD2 (5 bases). This receptor was identified in a person between 18 and 65 years old who received the Ad26.COV2.S COVID-19 vaccine or a placebo. The CDR3 loop reads CASSPLAGVQFF. The CDR3 DNA follows: TGTGCCAGCTCACCACTCGCGGGTGTGCAGTTCTTC.